Listed below are T cell receptor beta chains from one sample, sequenced in a study of monozygotic twins with cystic fibrosis. Assay used: immunoSEQ multiplex PCR; TCRdb lists only in-frame clones, some missing. Here the sample spans 35,000 or so clones, under 90% being singletons. Source material: blood. These receptors originate from a girl aged 2 to 9 with cystic fibrosis. Each CDR3 is given without its conserved first and last residue. D genes are given only for firm matches.

CDR3aa | v_gene | d_gene | j_gene
ASSYGRDSGANVLT | TRBV6-5 | NA | TRBJ2-6
ASSLGAVETQY | TRBV25-1 | NA | TRBJ2-5
ASSLGVGDGYT | TRBV7-2 | NA | TRBJ1-2
ASSPGGVPYEQY | TRBV5-1 | TRBD2 | TRBJ2-7
ASSPRTNTGELF | TRBV4-3 | NA | TRBJ2-2
ASSYHGGNQPQH | TRBV6-5 | NA | TRBJ1-5
ASSVGTGRNQPQH | TRBV5-1 | TRBD1 | TRBJ1-5
SVVGGGDLTQY | TRBV29-1 | NA | TRBJ2-3
ASRSTGPNEKLF | TRBV2 | NA | TRBJ1-4
ASSFDRSNQPQH | TRBV27 | NA | TRBJ1-5
ASSLVPARGHGYT | TRBV7-9 | NA | TRBJ1-2
AWRPKGLAWNEQF | TRBV30 | TRBD2 | TRBJ2-1
ASSLEGSSYNSPLH | TRBV11-2 | NA | TRBJ1-6
ASTGGTYQPQH | TRBV2 | NA | TRBJ1-5
ASSLQGYTEAF | TRBV5-5 | NA | TRBJ1-1
ASSTGKPKNSPLH | TRBV5-5 | NA | TRBJ1-6
SVERAGQTETQY | TRBV29-1 | TRBD2 | TRBJ2-5
AWSVPQVVQY | TRBV30 | NA | TRBJ2-7
ASSQEDRDTYEQY | TRBV4-2 | TRBD1 | TRBJ2-7
ASSLDGGLGPQH | TRBV5-4 | NA | TRBJ1-5
ASSLAPGVPYEQY | TRBV5-6 | NA | TRBJ2-7
ASRFGQGASYGYT | TRBV5-1 | TRBD1 | TRBJ1-2
ASSRGGIRLEPQH | TRBV19 | NA | TRBJ1-5
ASSPGTGSGNTIY | TRBV18 | NA | TRBJ1-3
ASSYDPSGELF | TRBV7-3 | NA | TRBJ2-2
ASSLAGTENSPLH | TRBV5-4 | TRBD1 | TRBJ1-6
ASGNSRLGTQY | TRBV6-1 | NA | TRBJ2-5
ASSHGQGYGYT | TRBV6-4 | TRBD1 | TRBJ1-2
ASSERAGGPYGYT | TRBV6-1 | TRBD1 | TRBJ1-2
ASSLDRSSPLH | TRBV11-3 | NA | TRBJ1-6
ASSEEIYYEQY | TRBV6-1 | NA | TRBJ2-7
ASRQGSYEQY | TRBV5-1 | NA | TRBJ2-7
ASSVGTSGGASKNIQY | TRBV9 | TRBD2 | TRBJ2-4
ASSYTPNQPQH | TRBV6-5 | NA | TRBJ1-5
ASSGRVKGGGGDRETQY | TRBV6-1 | NA | TRBJ2-5
ASRDRGHEQY | TRBV2 | TRBD1 | TRBJ2-7
AWSVRGNGYGYT | TRBV30 | NA | TRBJ1-2
ASSLALTRTGWYEQY | TRBV7-9 | TRBD1 | TRBJ2-7
SVESGAGELNGYT | TRBV29-1 | NA | TRBJ1-2
ASSYSRTVPLYGYT | TRBV6-5 | NA | TRBJ1-2
ASSYPRDYGYT | TRBV6-5 | NA | TRBJ1-2
ASSSAGTGSYEQY | TRBV6-1 | TRBD1 | TRBJ2-7
ASSLILAGGPGCY | TRBV7-8 | TRBD2 | TRBJ2-7
ASSLARGQGNQPQH | TRBV5-6 | NA | TRBJ1-5
AISESSGYT | TRBV10-3 | NA | TRBJ1-2
ASSRDSWGYYGYT | TRBV7-2 | NA | TRBJ1-2
ASSLITANYGYT | TRBV5-8 | NA | TRBJ1-2
ASSQEQAALNEKLF | TRBV4-3 | NA | TRBJ1-4